This TCR beta chain was observed in a study of patients and donors after allogeneic stem cell transplantation. This clonotype appeared a few times. Germline CDR1 MNHEY, CDR2 SVGAGI. Trimming cost V 6 bases and J 8 bases, with 14 bases left between them. This CDR3 has 13 residues. One entry per CDR3 protein results from TCRdb running MiXCR on the RT-PCR reads. The sample lists about 74,000 distinct CDR3 sequences; about a quarter were seen once. This clonotype was obtained from a human donor who was either an allogeneic HSCT recipient or a stem cell or donor lymphocyte infusion donor (not recorded which). It is not recorded whose cells these are; they may come from a transplant donor. The sample consisted of blood, either unsorted or a sorted T cell fraction (not recorded which). The chain combines TRBV6-5 with TRBJ1-3, with a tentative D call TRBD1 (5 bases). DNA for the CDR3: TGTGCCAGCAGCCCGGGAAGGGGCGACACCATATATTTT. Its translation: CASSPGRGDTIYF.